The clone carrying this TCR beta chain appeared once. V was pared by 1 base and J by 1 base, with 8 bases between. The CDR3 loop spans 15 amino acids. Germline values: CDR1 SEHNR, CDR2 FQNEAQ (reference sequence). These data come from a study of blood T cell repertoires in COVID-19. This table comes from immunoSEQ multiplex PCR, and its TCRdb copy is limited to in-frame clones, with some not included. The data show 200,000 to 250,000 clones, around 87% seen once. This chain connects TRBV7-9 to TRBJ1-3, with D possibly matching TRBD1 (6 bases). The specimen was peripheral blood. The TCR originated in a woman aged 50 to 65 with COVID-19, enrolled during active disease. CDR3 sequence: CASSLGGQSGNTIYF. CDR3 DNA sequence: TGTGCCAGCAGCTTAGGTGGACAGTCTGGAAACACCATATATTTT.